A single sample is the source of the 23 T cell receptor beta chains below, sequenced in a study of T cell changes during pregnancy in multiple sclerosis. Clones were sequenced by immunoSEQ multiplex PCR, and TCRdb holds only the in-frame ones, with some missing. The sample holds about 28,000 clones, roughly nine tenths seen once. This sample comprised CD4+ T cells from peripheral blood mononuclear cells, obtained in the second trimester of pregnancy. The source of these receptors is a female donor with multiple sclerosis, enrolled in a pregnancy study.

V gene TRBV7-3 combines with J gene TRBJ2-3; tentative D call: TRBD2 (6 bases). The CDR3 is 14 amino acids. Between the trimmed V and J ends, which lost 2 bases and 5 bases, there was a span of 11 bases. The germline V gene encodes CDR1 SGHTA and CDR2 FQGTGA. CDR3 residues: CASSLAGGEDTQYF. CDR3 DNA: TGTGCCAGCAGCTTAGCCGGGGGTGAAGATACGCAGTATTTT. The whole variable domain, filled in from reference TRBV7-3 and TRBJ2-3, reads GAGVSQTPSNKVTEKGKYVELRCDPISGHTALYWYRQSLGQGPEFLIYFQGTGAADDSGLPNDRFFAVRPEGSVSTLKIQRTERGDSAVYLCASSLAGGEDTQYFGPGTRLTVL.

This rearrangement joins TRBV11-1 to TRBJ1-2; tentative D call: TRBD1 (6 bases). Deletions cut 4 bases from V and 0 bases from J, with 18 bases between. Germline V gene lookup returns CDR1 SGHAT and CDR2 FQDESV (reference sequence). The CDR3 loop spans 17 amino acids. The CDR3 nucleotides are TGTGCCAGCAGCTCACACCTCCGGGACATCCCTAACTATGGCTACACCTTC. Amino acids: CASSSHLRDIPNYGYTF.

This chain links TRBV5-1 with TRBJ1-2; no reliable D call. CDR3 size: 14 residues. Germline V lookup: CDR1 SGHRS, CDR2 YFSETQ. V lost 0 bases, J lost 3 bases, and 9 bases lay in between. The CDR3 spells CASSLEPRDYGYTF. As DNA, the CDR3 is TGCGCCAGCAGCTTGGAGCCCCGCGACTATGGCTACACCTTC.

V gene TRBV18 combines with J gene TRBJ2-5, with D hard to call. Deletions cut 2 bases from V and 0 bases from J, with 7 bases between. The CDR3 has 14 residues. Germline CDR1 reads KGHSH; CDR2 reads LQKENI. CDR3 sequence reads: CASSPYGDQETQYF. The DNA for the CDR3 is TGTGCCAGCTCACCATACGGTGACCAAGAGACCCAGTACTTC.

The V gene is TRBV2, the J gene TRBJ2-5, with 11 bases that match TRBD2. The trim removed 2 bases at V and 13 bases at J, leaving 9 bases unmatched. Germline V CDR1 and CDR2: SNHLY, FYNNEI. The CDR3 extends over 14 amino acids. The CDR3 protein is CASSELAGGRVGYF. The DNA for the CDR3 is TGTGCCAGCAGTGAACTAGCGGGGGGCCGGGTCGGGTACTTC.

The chain couples TRBV7-9 to TRBJ2-1; tentative D call: TRBD2 (5 bases). V lost 5 bases, J lost 7 bases, and 18 bases lay in between. This CDR3 is built from 15 residues. Germline V lookup: CDR1 SEHNR, CDR2 FQNEAQ (reference sequence). The CDR3 nucleotides read TGTGCCAGCAGCCCGGGGAGAGTAAGGTGGAATGAGCAGTTCTTC. Translation: CASSPGRVRWNEQFF.

This chain uses TRBV7-2 with TRBJ2-1, with a possible D match to TRBD1 (6 bases). Per germline, CDR1 SGHTA and CDR2 FQGNSA. The CDR3 runs to 14 residues. With 4 bases removed from V and 5 bases from J, the gap between germline ends came to 12 bases. The CDR3 is CASSSGTLNNEQFF. The CDR3 nucleotides read TGTGCCAGCAGCTCAGGGACACTTAACAATGAGCAGTTCTTC.

This clone was counted a single time. The V and J genes are TRBV19 and TRBJ2-5; 8 positions match TRBD1. Germline-derived CDR1 and CDR2 are LNHDA and SQIVND (reference sequence). The V segment lost 2 bases and the J segment 3 bases; nucleotides outside the gene matches: 5. The CDR3 totals 15 residues. CDR3 DNA: TGTGCCAGTAGTATAAGAGGACAGGGAGAAGAGACCCAGTACTTC. Encoded protein: CASSIRGQGEETQYF.

In this sample, this clone turned up a few times. J is TRBJ2-2 and V is TRBV4-1; 10 nucleotides match TRBD2. The CDR3 extends over 17 amino acids. With 2 bases clipped from V and 5 bases from J, the junction kept 8 bases outside the gene matches. In germline, CDR1 is MGHRA, CDR2 YSYEKL. CDR3 in amino acids: CASSQIDMGLATGELFF. The CDR3 DNA reads as TGCGCCAGCAGCCAAATTGACATGGGACTAGCGACCGGGGAGCTGTTTTTT.

The chain couples TRBV7-3 to TRBJ2-1; a possible D gene is TRBD2 (5 bases). Germline assignment: CDR1 SGHTA and CDR2 FQGTGA. Deletions cut 2 bases from V and 4 bases from J, with 12 bases between. The CDR3 has 15 residues. The CDR3 DNA is TGTGCCAGCAGCTTATCGGGGTCTCAATACAATGAGCAGTTCTTC. Translated, it gives CASSLSGSQYNEQFF. The full variable domain, completed using reference TRBV7-3 and TRBJ2-1, is GAGVSQTPSNKVTEKGKYVELRCDPISGHTALYWYRQSLGQGPEFLIYFQGTGAADDSGLPNDRFFAVRPEGSVSTLKIQRTERGDSAVYLCASSLSGSQYNEQFFGPGTRLTVL.

The gene calls are TRBV7-3 and TRBJ2-1; D perhaps matches TRBD1 (6 bases). V was shortened by 3 bases and J by 0 bases, with 9 bases between the two germline ends. Germline CDR1 is SGHTA and CDR2 is FQGTGA. This CDR3 has 15 amino acids. The CDR3 DNA reads as TGTGCCAGCAGCTTGGGGGCCAGCTCCTACAATGAGCAGTTCTTC. It specifies CASSLGASSYNEQFF.

J is TRBJ2-7 and V is TRBV14, with D perhaps matching TRBD2 (5 bases). The CDR3 runs 14 residues. Looked up from germline, CDR1 is SGHDN and CDR2 is FVKESK. Trimming took off 1 base at V and 3 bases at J, with 10 bases between the two ends. The CDR3 spells CASSQGGMIYEQYF. The CDR3 coding sequence is TGTGCCAGCAGCCAAGGAGGGATGATCTACGAGCAGTACTTC.

The rearrangement links TRBV7-2 to TRBJ2-1; unclear D gene. Germline CDR1 SGHTA, CDR2 FQGNSA. The V gene lost 4 bases and the J gene lost 0 bases, with 10 bases spanning the gap. The CDR3 runs 15 residues. CDR3: CASSSTASSYNEQFF. The CDR3 DNA sequence: TGTGCCAGCAGCTCAACAGCCAGCTCCTACAATGAGCAGTTCTTC.

The V call is TRBV30, the J call TRBJ2-3, with a weak D call TRBD2 (6 bases). V lost 3 bases and J lost 9, with 16 bases in between. Germline V gene lookup returns CDR1 GTSNPN and CDR2 SVGIG (reference sequence). The CDR3 extends over 13 amino acids. Here the CDR3 reads CAWRGSGFDTQYF. CDR3 DNA sequence: TGTGCCTGGAGGGGTAGCGGCTTCGACACGCAGTATTTT.

The chain couples TRBV19 to TRBJ1-6; 9 bases align to TRBD1. The CDR3 totals 14 residues. Germline V CDR1 and CDR2: LNHDA, SQIVND (reference sequence). V dropped 2 bases and J dropped 9; count of bases not matched to a gene: 2. The CDR3 loop reads CASSIPGQGSPLHF. The CDR3, as DNA: TGTGCCAGTAGTATACCGGGACAGGGTTCACCCCTCCACTTT.

The gene calls are TRBV5-1 and TRBJ2-3, with 9 bases aligning to TRBD2. The CDR3 contains 17 residues. After removal of 2 bases from V and 0 bases from J, the junction contained 7 bases not matched to a gene. Germline CDR1 reads SGHRS; CDR2 reads YFSETQ. The CDR3 sequence: CASSLFETSGSTDTQYF. CDR3 sequence (DNA): TGCGCCAGCAGCTTATTTGAGACTAGCGGTAGCACAGATACGCAGTATTTT.

The chain links TRBV4-1 to TRBJ2-7; D not resolved. V gave up 2 bases and J gave up 6 bases, with 14 bases separating them. Germline V gives CDR1 MGHRA, CDR2 YSYEKL. This CDR3 has 14 amino acids. CDR3 sequence (DNA): TGCGCCAGCAGCCAAAAGCCCTTAAAATCCGAGCAGTACTTC. Protein sequence: CASSQKPLKSEQYF.

The genes are TRBV2 and TRBJ2-7, with TRBD2 identical over 7 bases. V shed 4 bases, J shed 4 bases, and the junction held 1 base outside the gene matches. Germline V gene sequence: CDR1 SNHLY, CDR2 FYNNEI. The CDR3 spans 12 residues. The CDR3 DNA reads as TGTGCCAGCAGTGGGGGGGGGTACGAGCAGTACTTC. Its translation is CASSGGGYEQYF.

V gene TRBV2 combines with J gene TRBJ2-3; perhaps TRBD2 as D (5 bases). The V and J ends lost 6 bases and 2 bases respectively, with 9 bases between them. CDR1 and CDR2 (germline): SNHLY, FYNNEI. The CDR3 consists of 13 residues. CDR3 coding DNA: TGTGCCAGCAGGGTACTAGTCACAGATACGCAGTATTTT. Translating it yields CASRVLVTDTQYF. Filled out from reference TRBV2 and TRBJ2-3, the complete variable domain reads EPEVTQTPSHQVTQMGQEVILRCVPISNHLYFYWYRQILGQKVEFLVSFYNNEISEKSEIFDDQFSVERPDGSNFTLKIRSTKLEDSAMYFCASRVLVTDTQYFGPGTRLTVL.

V gene TRBV7-8 combines with J gene TRBJ2-3; weak D call: TRBD1 (5 bases). The CDR3 covers 13 residues. The germline gives CDR1 SGHVS, CDR2 FQNEAQ. V was cut by 4 bases and J by 4 bases, with 9 bases left in between. The CDR3 sequence is CASSSRVPDTQYF. CDR3 coding DNA: TGTGCCAGCAGCTCCAGGGTACCAGATACGCAGTATTTT.

V usage is TRBV7-9 and J usage is TRBJ2-7, with 7 bases that match TRBD2. With 3 bases clipped from V and 4 bases from J, the junction kept 3 bases outside the gene matches. Germline CDR1 and CDR2: SEHNR and FQNEAQ (reference sequence). CDR3 size: 13 residues. This CDR3 is CASSFSGVYEQYF. As DNA, the CDR3 is TGTGCCAGCAGCTTCAGCGGGGTTTACGAGCAGTACTTC.

The gene calls are TRBV18 and TRBJ2-5; D not certain. The germline gives CDR1 KGHSH, CDR2 LQKENI. Deletions cut 0 bases from V and 4 bases from J, with 3 bases between. This CDR3 is built from 12 residues. The CDR3: CASSPPRETQYF. The CDR3 coding sequence is TGTGCCAGCTCACCACCGAGAGAGACCCAGTACTTC.

The rearrangement uses TRBV15 and TRBJ1-5; no clear D. The CDR3 covers 14 residues. Germline lookup yields CDR1 LNHNV and CDR2 YYDKDF (reference sequence). Between the trimmed V and J ends, which lost 5 bases and 6 bases, there was a span of 14 bases. CDR3 DNA sequence: TGTGCCACCAGCGGCCAGCAAGGGAGTCAGCCCCAGCATTTT. It yields the protein CATSGQQGSQPQHF.